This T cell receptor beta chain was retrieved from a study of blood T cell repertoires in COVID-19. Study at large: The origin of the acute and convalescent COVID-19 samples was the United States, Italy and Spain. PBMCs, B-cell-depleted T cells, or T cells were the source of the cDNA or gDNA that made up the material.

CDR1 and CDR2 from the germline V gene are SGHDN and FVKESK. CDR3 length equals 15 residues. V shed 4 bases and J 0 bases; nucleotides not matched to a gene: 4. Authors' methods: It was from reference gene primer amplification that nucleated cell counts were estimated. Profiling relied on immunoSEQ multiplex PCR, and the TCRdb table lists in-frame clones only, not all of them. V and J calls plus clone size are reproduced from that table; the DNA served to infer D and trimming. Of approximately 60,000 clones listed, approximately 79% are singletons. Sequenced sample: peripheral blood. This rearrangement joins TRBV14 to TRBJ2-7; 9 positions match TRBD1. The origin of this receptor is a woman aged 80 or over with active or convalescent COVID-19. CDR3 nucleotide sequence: TGTGCCAGCAGCCGGGACAGGGTTAGCTCCTACGAGCAGTACTTC. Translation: CASSRDRVSSYEQYF.